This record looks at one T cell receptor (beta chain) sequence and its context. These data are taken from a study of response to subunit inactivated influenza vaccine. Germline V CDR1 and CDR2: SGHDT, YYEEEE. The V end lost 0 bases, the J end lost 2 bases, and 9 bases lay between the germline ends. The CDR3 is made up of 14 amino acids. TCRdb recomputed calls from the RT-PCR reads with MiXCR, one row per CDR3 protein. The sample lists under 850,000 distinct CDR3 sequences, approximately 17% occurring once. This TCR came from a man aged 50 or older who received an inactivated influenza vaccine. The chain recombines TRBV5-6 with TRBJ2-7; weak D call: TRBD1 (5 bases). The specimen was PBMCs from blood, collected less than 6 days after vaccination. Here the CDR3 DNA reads TGTGCCAGCAGCTTGGATCAGGGCACCTACGAGCAGTACTTC. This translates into CASSLDQGTYEQYF.